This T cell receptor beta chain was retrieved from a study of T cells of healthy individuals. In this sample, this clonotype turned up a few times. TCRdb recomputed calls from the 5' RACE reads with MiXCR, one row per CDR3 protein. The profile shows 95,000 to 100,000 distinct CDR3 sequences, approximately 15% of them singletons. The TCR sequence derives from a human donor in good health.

DNA for the CDR3: TGCGCCAGCAGCCCAGGCCCAACTAGCGGGGAGACCTACGAGCAGTACTTC. It translates to CASSPGPTSGETYEQYF. The rearrangement uses TRBV4-3 and TRBJ2-7; 10 bases match TRBD2. The germline gives CDR1 LGHNA, CDR2 YSLEER. The CDR3 covers 17 residues. Losses at the gene ends were 4 bases for V and 2 bases for J; bases not matched to a gene: 11.